This T cell receptor beta chain was identified during a study of blood T cell repertoires in COVID-19. Across the study: The study drew acute and convalescent COVID-19 samples from the United States, Italy and Spain. T cells, B-cell-depleted T cells, or PBMCs provided the cDNA or gDNA that served as material.

Original methodology: From reference gene primer amplification, estimates of nucleated cell counts were derived. Produced via immunoSEQ multiplex PCR; TCRdb's table is partial and in-frame only. Clone size and the V and J calls come from that table; the DNA yielded D and trimming. Of roughly 180,000 clones listed, 85% were seen once; the top ten hold over 5%. A Seattle source enrolled patients during active infection and followed them longitudinally. The trim removed 3 bases at V and 3 bases at J, leaving 7 bases unmatched. This CDR3 is built from 15 residues. Germline CDR1 is MNHNY and CDR2 is SVGAGI (reference sequence).

The V gene is TRBV6-6, the J gene TRBJ1-1; TRBD1 matches at 7 bases. The source material was peripheral blood. The origin of this receptor is a woman aged 50 to 60 with COVID-19, enrolled during active disease. The CDR3 protein is CASSYIPGGDTEAFF. CDR3 nucleotides: TGTGCCAGCAGTTATATCCCAGGGGGTGACACTGAAGCTTTCTTT.